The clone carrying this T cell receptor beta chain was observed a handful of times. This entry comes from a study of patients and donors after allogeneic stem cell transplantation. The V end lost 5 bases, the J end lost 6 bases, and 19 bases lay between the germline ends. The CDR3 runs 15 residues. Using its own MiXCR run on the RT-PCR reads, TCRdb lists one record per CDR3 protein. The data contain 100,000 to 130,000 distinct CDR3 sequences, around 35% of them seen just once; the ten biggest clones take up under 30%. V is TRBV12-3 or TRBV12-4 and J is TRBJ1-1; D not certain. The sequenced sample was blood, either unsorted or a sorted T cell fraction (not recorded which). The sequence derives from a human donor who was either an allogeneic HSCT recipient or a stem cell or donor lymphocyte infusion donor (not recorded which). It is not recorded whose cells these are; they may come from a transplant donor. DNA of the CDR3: TGTGCCAGCAGTCCACCCCCAGTGGGTTCCCCTGAAGCTTTCTTT. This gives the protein CASSPPPVGSPEAFF.